This record covers a single T cell receptor beta chain. A second roughly 6 to 12 cycle PCR used barcoded and J-beta primers. TCRdb reprocessed the 5' RACE reads via MiXCR and lists one record per CDR3 protein. The data hold 1.5 million to 2 million distinct CDR3 sequences, with around 36% observed a single time. This sample is drawn from a study of blood T cells in healthy people across ages. Sequenced sample: blood. The TCR was taken from a woman in her twenties or thirties in good health.

CDR3 in amino acids: CASSRRQGVPFEQYF. For the CDR3, the DNA is TGTGCCAGCAGTCGCAGACAGGGGGTGCCCTTCGAGCAGTACTTC. The J gene is TRBJ2-4, the V gene TRBV27; 9 nucleotides agree with TRBD1. The end of the DNA fits TRBJ2-7 better, so the J call may be wrong. Germline-derived CDR1 and CDR2 are MNHEY and SMNVEV (reference sequence). This CDR3 is 15 amino acids long.